The source of this TCR beta chain is a study of monozygotic twins with cystic fibrosis (dated by TCRdb to about 2021). About the investigation overall: Barcoded libraries were made from three micrograms of fragmented DNA using about 14 PCR cycles. To gauge how much genetics shapes V and J gene usage, the researchers compared TCR beta repertoires both within and across 16 monozygotic twin pairs who have cystic fibrosis. Made up mostly of children and adolescents, the cohort included ten female and six male twin pairs ranging in age from 2.0 to 36.4 years, with a median of roughly 9 years. On the day blood was drawn, the twins' weight-for-height and FEVPerc (FEV1 disease centile) were ranked against those of the 1,060 cohort participants. Data for three of the twin pairs had previously been reported in another context. Beyond this particular receptor, the publication reports: The cohort was small, and no association was found between shared CDR3 numbers and age, concordance or disease severity. Monozygotic CF twin pairs shared significantly more nucleotide-identical clonotypes within each pair than unrelated CF individuals shared with one another (P = 0.000026, Mann-Whitney). Simpson clonality was generally low (median about 0.0095), suggesting a naive-dominated repertoire, with higher clonality in the most severely affected patients. V gene usage was most similar to the co-twin for 13 of 16 pairs, and J usage for 8 of 16 pairs, suggesting genetic constraints.

Taken from cysteine to phenylalanine, the CDR3 has 15 residues. Only the CDR3 part of the read is kept: 45 bases, read in frame from the first base. The junction carries 9 bases between V and J, which are trimmed by 1 base and 0 bases respectively. In the germline V gene, CDR1 corresponds to MNHEY and CDR2 to SVGAGI. In regard to this clone: Its antigen is currently not known. Qualities for individual bases were not recorded, and no much larger clone is one base off.

The twin pairs came from the European Cystic Fibrosis Twin and Sibling Study Cohort, a cohort that recruited patients from over a hundred CF clinics across 14 European countries. Zygosity and CFTR genotype were verified in-house, and zygosity was tested by multiplex PCR of nine short tandem repeat loci. Peripheral blood was sampled from each twin, with clinical parameters recorded on the day of blood sampling. Genomic DNA was isolated from peripheral blood cells with phenol/chloroform and kept in TE buffer at 4 degrees C. TCR beta CDR3 regions were amplified by multiplex PCR using the immunoSEQ immune profiling system, following the manufacturer's instructions. An Illumina NextSeq system was used to carry out the sequencing. In the paper's pipeline: Sequence data were processed on the immunoSEQ Analyzer platform, and clonality was computed as the square root of Simpson's index of productive rearrangements. Similarity in V and J usage was measured by Jensen-Shannon distance, and OLGA was used to compute CDR3 generation probabilities. The immuneACCESS database (August 2020) and VDJdb (December 2020) were searched for shared CDR3 sequences. Held by TCRdb, this immuneACCESS table contains in-frame sequences only and omits some clones. Under half of the omission traces to an unresolved V gene where checked; the cause of the rest is unknown. Clone size and V and J calls were adopted from that table, with D and trimming inferred from the DNA. In this sample the table shows fewer than 30,000 clones, around four fifths of which occur a single time. In total, the top ten clones hold over 0.7% of the sample.

The sample comprised blood. This receptor was obtained from a girl aged 2-15 years with cystic fibrosis. The rearrangement joined TRBV6-5 to TRBJ1-2; no D gene call is confident. DNA sequence: TGTGCCAGCAGTTACTTGAGTACCCCTAACTATGGCTACACCTTC. It codes for CASSYLSTPNYGYTF.